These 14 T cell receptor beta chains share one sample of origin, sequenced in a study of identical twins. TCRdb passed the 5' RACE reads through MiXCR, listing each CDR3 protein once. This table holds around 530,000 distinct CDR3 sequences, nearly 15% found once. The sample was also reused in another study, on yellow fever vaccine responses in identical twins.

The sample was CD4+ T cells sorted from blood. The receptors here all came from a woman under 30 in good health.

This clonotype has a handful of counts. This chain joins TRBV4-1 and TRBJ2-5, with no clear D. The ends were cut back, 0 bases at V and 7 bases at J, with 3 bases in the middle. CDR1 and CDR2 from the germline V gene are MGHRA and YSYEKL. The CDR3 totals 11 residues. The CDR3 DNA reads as TGCGCCAGCAGCCAAGATAGGACCCAGTACTTC. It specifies CASSQDRTQYF.

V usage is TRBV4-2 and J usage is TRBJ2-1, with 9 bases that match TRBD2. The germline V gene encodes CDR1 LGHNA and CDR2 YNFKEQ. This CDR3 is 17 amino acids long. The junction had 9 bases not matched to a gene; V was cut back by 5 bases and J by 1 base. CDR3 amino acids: CASSADLAGSSYNEQFF. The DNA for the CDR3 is TGTGCCAGCAGCGCCGACCTAGCGGGAAGTTCCTACAATGAGCAGTTCTTC.

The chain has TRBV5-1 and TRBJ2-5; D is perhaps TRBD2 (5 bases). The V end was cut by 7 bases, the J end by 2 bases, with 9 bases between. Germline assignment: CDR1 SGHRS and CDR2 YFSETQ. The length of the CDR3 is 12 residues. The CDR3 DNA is TGCGCCAGCTTCAGGAGGCAAGAGACCCAGTACTTC. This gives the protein CASFRRQETQYF.

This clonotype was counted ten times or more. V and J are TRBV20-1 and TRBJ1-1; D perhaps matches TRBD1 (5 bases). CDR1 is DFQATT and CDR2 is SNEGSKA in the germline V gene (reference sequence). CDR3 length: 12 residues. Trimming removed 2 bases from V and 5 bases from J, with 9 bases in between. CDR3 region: CSARLRQTEAFF. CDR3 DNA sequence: TGCAGTGCTAGACTTCGACAGACTGAAGCTTTCTTT.

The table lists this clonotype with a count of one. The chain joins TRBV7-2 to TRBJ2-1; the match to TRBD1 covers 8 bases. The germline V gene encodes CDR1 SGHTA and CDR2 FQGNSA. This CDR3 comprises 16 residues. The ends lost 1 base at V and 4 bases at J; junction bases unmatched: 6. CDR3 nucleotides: TGTGCCAGCAGCTTAGTATCAGGGGGCACGTACAATGAGCAGTTCTTC. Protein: CASSLVSGGTYNEQFF.

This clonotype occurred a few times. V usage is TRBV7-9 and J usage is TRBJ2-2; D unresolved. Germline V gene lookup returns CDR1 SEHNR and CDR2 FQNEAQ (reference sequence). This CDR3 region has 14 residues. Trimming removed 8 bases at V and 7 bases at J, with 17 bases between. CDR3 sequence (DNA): TGTGCCAGCGCGTGGTCTCCCACCGGCGGGGAGCTGTTTTTT. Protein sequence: CASAWSPTGGELFF. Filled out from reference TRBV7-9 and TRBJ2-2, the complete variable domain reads DTGVSQNPRHKITKRGQNVTFRCDPISEHNRLYWYRQTLGQGPEFLTYFQNEAQLEKSRLLSDRFSAERPKGSFSTLEIQRTEQGDSAMYLCASAWSPTGGELFFGEGSRLTVL.

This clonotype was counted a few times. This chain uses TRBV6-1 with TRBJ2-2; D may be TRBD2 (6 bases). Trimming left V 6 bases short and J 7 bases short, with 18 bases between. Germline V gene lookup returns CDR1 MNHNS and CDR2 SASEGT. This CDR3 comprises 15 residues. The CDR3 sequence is CASSTGTREVGELFF. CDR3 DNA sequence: TGTGCCAGCAGCACCGGGACGAGGGAGGTCGGGGAGCTGTTTTTT.

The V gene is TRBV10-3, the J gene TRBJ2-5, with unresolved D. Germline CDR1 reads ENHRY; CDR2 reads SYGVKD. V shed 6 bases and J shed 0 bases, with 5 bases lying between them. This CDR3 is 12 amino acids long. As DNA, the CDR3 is TGTGCCATCAGCAAAAACCAAGAGACCCAGTACTTC. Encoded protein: CAISKNQETQYF.

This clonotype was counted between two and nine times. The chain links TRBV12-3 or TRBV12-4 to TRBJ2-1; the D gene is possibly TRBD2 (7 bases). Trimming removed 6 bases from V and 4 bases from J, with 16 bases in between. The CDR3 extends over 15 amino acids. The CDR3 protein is CASRGGARPYNEQFF. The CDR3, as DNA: TGTGCCAGCAGGGGGGGGGCCAGGCCATACAATGAGCAGTTCTTC.

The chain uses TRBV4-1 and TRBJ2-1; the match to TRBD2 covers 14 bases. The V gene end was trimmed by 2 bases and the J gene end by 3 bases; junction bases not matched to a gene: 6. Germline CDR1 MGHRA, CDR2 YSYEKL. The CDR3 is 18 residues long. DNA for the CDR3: TGCGCCAGCAGCCAAATAGGGACTAGCGGGAGCATCTACAATGAGCAGTTCTTC. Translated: CASSQIGTSGSIYNEQFF.

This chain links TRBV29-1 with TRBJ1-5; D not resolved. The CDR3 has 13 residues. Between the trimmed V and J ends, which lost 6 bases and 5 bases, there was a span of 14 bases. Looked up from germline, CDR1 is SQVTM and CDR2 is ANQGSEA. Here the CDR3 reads CSVQAGSDQPQHF. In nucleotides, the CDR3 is TGCAGCGTCCAGGCGGGTTCCGATCAGCCCCAGCATTTT.

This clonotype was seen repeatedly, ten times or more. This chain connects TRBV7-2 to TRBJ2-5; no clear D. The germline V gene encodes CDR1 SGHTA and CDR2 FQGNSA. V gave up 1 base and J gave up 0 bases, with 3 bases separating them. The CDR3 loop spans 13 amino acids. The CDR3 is CASSLVDQETQYF. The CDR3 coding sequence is TGTGCCAGCAGCTTAGTAGACCAAGAGACCCAGTACTTC. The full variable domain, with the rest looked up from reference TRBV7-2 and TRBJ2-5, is GAGVSQSPSNKVTEKGKDVELRCDPISGHTALYWYRQSLGQGLEFLIYFQGNSAPDKSGLPSDRFSAERTGGSVSTLTIQRTQQEDSAVYLCASSLVDQETQYFGPGTRLLVL.

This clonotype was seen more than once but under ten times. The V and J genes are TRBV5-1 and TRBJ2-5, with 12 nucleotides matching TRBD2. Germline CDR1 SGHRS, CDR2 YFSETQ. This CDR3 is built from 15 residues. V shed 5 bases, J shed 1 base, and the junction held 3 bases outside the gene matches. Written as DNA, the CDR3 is TGCGCCAGCAGGGCTAGCGGGGGGGTCCAAGAGACCCAGTACTTC. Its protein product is CASRASGGVQETQYF.

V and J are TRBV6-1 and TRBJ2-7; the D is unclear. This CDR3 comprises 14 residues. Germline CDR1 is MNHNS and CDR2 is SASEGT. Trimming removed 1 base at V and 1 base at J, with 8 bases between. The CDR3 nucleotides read TGTGCCAGCAGTGAAGACTGGGCTTCCTACGAGCAGTACGTC. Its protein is CASSEDWASYEQYV.